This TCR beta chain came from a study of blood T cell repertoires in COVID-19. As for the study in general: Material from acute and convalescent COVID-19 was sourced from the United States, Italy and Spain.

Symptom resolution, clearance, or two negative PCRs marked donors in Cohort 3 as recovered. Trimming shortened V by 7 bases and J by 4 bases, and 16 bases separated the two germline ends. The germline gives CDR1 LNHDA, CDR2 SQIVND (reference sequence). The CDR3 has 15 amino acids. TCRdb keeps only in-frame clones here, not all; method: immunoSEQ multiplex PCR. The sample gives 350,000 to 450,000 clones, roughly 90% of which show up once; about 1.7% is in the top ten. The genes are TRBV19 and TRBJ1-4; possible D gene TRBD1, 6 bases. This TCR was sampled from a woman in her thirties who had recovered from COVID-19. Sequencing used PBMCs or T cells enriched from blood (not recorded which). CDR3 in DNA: TGTGCCAGTAACCAAGGTCAGGGGAGTAATGAAAAACTGTTTTTT. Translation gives CASNQGQGSNEKLFF.